These T cell receptor beta chains were read from a single sample in a study of cytomegalovirus exposure and HLA in healthy donors. Sequencing used immunoSEQ multiplex PCR; TCRdb keeps in-frame clones, though not all of them. The table has over 150,000 clones, around three quarters seen once. Sequenced: PBMCs. The receptor source for this set is a boy between 10 and 17 years old in good health and CMV-seronegative. Each CDR3 is given with its conserved first and last residue. The D gene is left open where the match is weak. Clone size is given for some rows only: seen once, a few or many times, or a class if the clone is expanded.

j_call cdr3_length clone_size v_call d_call cdr3_aa cdr3_nt
TRBJ1-1 16 - TRBV15 - CATSRDQRGTGTEAFF TGTGCCACCAGCAGAGATCAACGAGGCACAGGGACTGAAGCTTTCTTT
TRBJ1-2 14 - TRBV4-1 - CASSQVETASGYTF TGCGCCAGCAGCCAAGTTGAGACAGCGTCTGGCTACACCTTC
TRBJ2-5 15 few TRBV7-7 TRBD1 CASSPGTGKEETQYF TGTGCTAGCAGCCCGGGGACAGGGAAGGAAGAGACCCAGTACTTC
TRBJ1-1 15 - TRBV27 TRBD1 CASSLKGARNTEAFF TGTGCCAGCAGTTTGAAGGGGGCTCGGAACACTGAAGCTTTCTTT
TRBJ2-1 14 - TRBV9 TRBD2 CASSALGLAYEQFF TGTGCCAGCAGCGCCCTCGGACTAGCGTACGAGCAGTTCTTC
TRBJ1-3 17 - TRBV7-9 - CASSRSWEGAQGNTIYF TGTGCCAGCAGCCGCTCGTGGGAAGGGGCTCAAGGAAACACCATATATTTT
TRBJ1-1 14 few TRBV5-6 TRBD1 CASSLSGTVLRAFF TGTGCCAGCAGCTTGAGTGGGACAGTTCTCCGAGCTTTCTTT
TRBJ1-5 12 once TRBV19 - CASSIGVQPQHF TGTGCCAGTAGTATCGGGGTTCAGCCCCAGCATTTT
TRBJ1-2 13 - TRBV13 - CASRVRQAYGYTF TGTGCCAGCAGGGTCCGACAGGCGTATGGCTACACCTTC
TRBJ1-1 13 - TRBV10-3 - CATSKGVDTEAFF TGTGCCACATCCAAGGGGGTAGACACTGAAGCTTTCTTT
TRBJ1-1 13 once TRBV6-1 - CASSPGRGGEAFF TGTGCCAGCAGTCCGGGGCGAGGGGGGGAGGCTTTCTTT
TRBJ2-7 16 few TRBV5-5 TRBD1 CASSRMGTGVSYEQYF TGTGCCAGCAGCCGTATGGGGACAGGCGTCTCCTACGAGCAGTACTTC
TRBJ1-2 14 - TRBV6-5 TRBD1 CASSSDRAPYGYTF TGTGCCAGCAGTTCCGACAGGGCTCCCTATGGCTACACCTTC
TRBJ1-2 13 once TRBV6-6 - CASSYSAVHGYTF TGTGCCAGCAGTTACTCAGCCGTCCATGGCTACACCTTC
TRBJ2-3 15 - TRBV5-6 TRBD2 CASSPGTSGFDTQYF TGTGCCAGCAGCCCCGGGACTAGCGGTTTTGATACGCAGTATTTT
TRBJ1-2 15 - TRBV19 TRBD1 CASSHRDRQTYGYTF TGTGCCAGTAGTCACCGGGACAGACAAACCTATGGCTACACCTTC
TRBJ2-7 15 - TRBV5-1 TRBD1 CASSPTTDRAYEQYF TGCGCCAGCAGCCCCACTACTGACAGGGCCTACGAGCAGTACTTC
TRBJ1-1 13 few TRBV19 - CASSMGRTGKAFF TGTGCCAGTAGTATGGGTCGAACAGGGAAAGCTTTCTTT
TRBJ1-5 14 - TRBV25-1 - CASRGAGWNQPQHF TGTGCCAGCAGGGGGGCAGGGTGGAATCAGCCCCAGCATTTT
TRBJ1-4 18 - TRBV18 - CASSRSTGETATNEKLFF TGTGCCAGCTCACGATCGACGGGGGAAACGGCAACTAATGAAAAACTGTTTTTT
TRBJ1-1 15 - TRBV10-1 TRBD1 CASSESYRGATEAFF TGCGCCAGCAGTGAGTCTTACAGGGGGGCTACTGAAGCTTTCTTT
TRBJ2-2 18 - TRBV27 TRBD1 CASSLRDREPSNTGELFF TGTGCCAGCAGTTTAAGGGACAGAGAACCTTCGAACACCGGGGAGCTGTTTTTT
TRBJ1-1 18 - TRBV7-9 TRBD1 CASSLEQRDRRYMAEAFF TGTGCCAGCAGCTTAGAACAAAGGGACAGACGATATATGGCTGAAGCTTTCTTT
TRBJ1-5 15 - TRBV6-5 TRBD1 CASSWTGGNNQPQHF TGTGCCAGCAGTTGGACAGGGGGAAATAATCAGCCCCAGCATTTT
TRBJ1-1 16 - TRBV6-5 TRBD1 CASSYWQGNRGTEAFF TGTGCCAGCAGTTACTGGCAGGGAAACAGGGGCACTGAAGCTTTCTTT
TRBJ1-1 13 once TRBV5-1 - CASSLVGRTEAFF TGCGCCAGCAGCTTGGTAGGGAGGACTGAAGCTTTCTTT
TRBJ2-2 17 - TRBV7-9 TRBD2 CSSSKTSGPSGTGELFF TGTTCCAGCAGCAAGACTAGCGGGCCCTCGGGCACCGGGGAGCTGTTTTTT
TRBJ2-2 14 few TRBV29-1 TRBD1 CSVGTGHMVGELFF TGCAGCGTGGGGACAGGCCATATGGTCGGGGAGCTGTTTTTT
TRBJ2-1 15 - TRBV4-2 TRBD1 CASSQVLSGGNEQFF TGTGCCAGCAGCCAAGTGCTCTCAGGGGGAAATGAGCAGTTCTTC
TRBJ2-7 14 - TRBV7-6 - CASSSQPGSYEQYF TGTGCCAGCAGCTCCCAGCCAGGATCCTACGAGCAGTACTTC
TRBJ1-1 13 once TRBV5-1 - CASSLALNTEAFF TGCGCCAGCAGCTTGGCATTGAACACTGAAGCTTTCTTT
TRBJ1-1 16 few TRBV19 - CASKSLGGQLNTEAFF TGTGCCAGTAAATCCTTGGGTGGGCAGTTGAACACTGAAGCTTTCTTT
TRBJ2-7 16 - TRBV27 TRBD1 CASSITRTGISYEQYF TGTGCCAGCAGTATCACCCGGACAGGGATCTCCTACGAGCAGTACTTC
TRBJ2-3 16 - TRBV7-2 TRBD2 CASSLSASGDLDTQYF TGTGCCAGCAGCTTATCGGCTAGCGGTGATTTGGATACGCAGTATTTT
TRBJ1-2 14 - TRBV6-6 - CASSAKTGRYGYTF TGTGCCAGCAGTGCAAAAACAGGGCGCTATGGCTACACCTTC
TRBJ1-2 19 once TRBV5-1 TRBD1 CASSSLPVEGQPPNYGYTF TGCGCCAGCAGCTCCCTTCCAGTCGAGGGACAGCCACCTAACTATGGCTACACCTTC
TRBJ2-1 15 - TRBV30 TRBD2 CASSGGGGSYNEQFF TGTGCCTCTAGCGGGGGAGGTGGCTCCTACAATGAGCAGTTCTTC
TRBJ2-3 14 - TRBV30 - CAWRSRTTTDTQYF TGTGCCTGGAGGAGCCGCACTACCACAGATACGCAGTATTTT
TRBJ2-5 13 - TRBV19 - CASSRLGQETQYF TGTGCCAGTAGCCGACTGGGCCAAGAGACCCAGTACTTC
TRBJ1-2 14 - TRBV12-5 TRBD1 CASGPGQGIGGYTF TGTGCTAGTGGCCCCGGACAGGGTATCGGCGGCTACACCTTC
TRBJ2-7 19 - TRBV7-5 - CARSLRGTSGGYFSYEQYF TGTGCCAGAAGCTTACGGGGAACTAGCGGGGGGTATTTCTCCTACGAGCAGTACTTC
TRBJ1-3 14 few TRBV5-1 - CASSLGGPGNTIYF TGCGCCAGCAGCTTGGGGGGGCCTGGAAACACCATATATTTT
TRBJ2-5 13 - TRBV5-6 TRBD2 CASSLAGRETQYF TGTGCCAGCAGTTTAGCGGGAAGGGAGACCCAGTACTTC
TRBJ2-2 15 - TRBV18 - CASSPILEGSGELFF TGTGCCAGCTCACCAATTCTAGAGGGTTCCGGGGAGCTGTTTTTT
TRBJ1-1 15 - TRBV19 - CASSIEGRGITEAFF TGTGCCAGTAGTATCGAGGGGCGGGGCATCACTGAAGCTTTCTTT
TRBJ1-2 14 - TRBV5-1 - CASSLVPGSKGYTF TGCGCCAGCAGCTTGGTACCGGGGTCGAAGGGCTACACCTTC
TRBJ2-7 15 - TRBV27 TRBD1 CASSSEGQGAYEQYF TGTGCCAGCAGTTCCGAAGGGCAGGGGGCCTATGAGCAGTACTTC
TRBJ1-2 15 - TRBV14 TRBD1 CASSLLGQGVYGYTF TGTGCCAGCAGCCTCCTCGGGCAGGGGGTCTATGGCTACACCTTC
TRBJ1-1 14 - TRBV6-4 - CASSDSDSGSEAFF TGTGCCAGCAGTGACTCCGACAGTGGTTCTGAAGCTTTCTTT
TRBJ2-1 14 - TRBV6-4 TRBD2 CASSEEASGGEQFF TGTGCCAGCAGTGAAGAGGCTAGCGGAGGCGAGCAGTTCTTC
TRBJ1-6 14 few TRBV5-5 TRBD1 CASSFRDSHSPLHF TGTGCCAGCAGCTTCCGGGACAGCCATTCACCCCTCCACTTT
TRBJ2-5 18 - TRBV19 TRBD2 CASSPLGTSGRLGETQYF TGTGCCAGTAGTCCGTTGGGGACTAGCGGTCGACTGGGAGAGACCCAGTACTTC
TRBJ1-2 11 - TRBV20-1 - CSAWGRNGYTF TGCAGTGCTTGGGGGAGGAATGGCTACACCTTC